In this sample, the clone carrying this T cell receptor (beta chain) turned up a few times. Its antigen is currently unknown. Roughly 100 mL of blood, on average, came from one heparinised draw per donor. Expressed TCRB transcripts got sequenced, as all isolated RNA was reverse transcribed. Measured with immunoSEQ multiplex PCR; TCRdb has only the in-frame clones, and not every one. Of just under 150,000 clones listed, approximately 13% are singletons. Deletions cut 2 bases from V and 7 bases from J, with 8 bases between. CDR3 length equals 11 residues. Germline V lookup: CDR1 GTSNPN, CDR2 SVGIG (reference sequence). The record originates from a study of beta chain features in type 1 diabetes. Turning to the study itself: Examination spanned approximately 110 million sorted cells from all samples.

Notes on the study in general: VDJ junctions sequenced from type 1 diabetes patients showed fewer insertions and more deletions. Moderate yet significant TCRB CDR3 shortening was seen in Type 1 diabetes patients in all four CD4+ subsets. Within the patient group, naive, central memory and Treg TCRB repertoires appeared more similar to each other than within healthy donors.

The TCR comes from a man aged 18 to 29 with type 1 diabetes. The V call is TRBV30, the J call TRBJ1-1, with D maybe TRBD1 (5 bases). Input material: central memory CD4+ T cells from blood. CDR3 sequence reads: CAWSRDLEAFF. In nucleotides, the CDR3 is TGTGCCTGGAGTAGGGACCTTGAAGCTTTCTTT.